This T cell receptor (beta chain) came from a study of T cell responses to AZD1222 COVID-19 vaccine. Remarks on this clone: Antigen specificity is unknown.

Generated by immunoSEQ multiplex PCR, the TCRdb table keeps only in-frame clones and is missing some. The top ten hold approximately 26% of the sample, which has fewer than 40,000 clones, over 75% seen once. Whole-study findings and limits: Only six people who got AZD1222 tested seropositive at baseline. There were mostly white British donors and more females than males, and clonal diversity was possibly underestimated. When two AZD1222 doses had been given, Spike-specific TCR breadth and depth rose.

The CDR3 covers 15 residues. V lost 6 bases, J lost 6 bases, and 7 bases stayed unmatched. Looked up from germline, CDR1 is SGHAT and CDR2 is FQNNGV. Source: peripheral blood, taken 28 days after the second dose of the MenACWY control vaccine. J is TRBJ2-3 and V is TRBV11-2, with 12 bases lining up with TRBD2. The source of this sequence is an adult who received the MenACWY meningococcal vaccine as a control. Here the CDR3 reads CASSDLAGGPDTQYF. The CDR3 DNA reads as TGTGCCAGCAGTGATCTAGCGGGAGGGCCCGATACGCAGTATTTT.